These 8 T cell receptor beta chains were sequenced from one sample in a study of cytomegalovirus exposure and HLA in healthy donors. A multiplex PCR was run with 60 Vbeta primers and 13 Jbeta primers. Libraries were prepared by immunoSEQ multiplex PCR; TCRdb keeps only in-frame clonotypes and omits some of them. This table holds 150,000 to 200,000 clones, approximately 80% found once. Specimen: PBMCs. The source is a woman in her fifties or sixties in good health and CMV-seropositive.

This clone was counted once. CDR3 in amino acids: CASSSGMNPYEQYF. Written as DNA, the CDR3 is TGTGCCAGCAGCTCGGGAATGAACCCCTACGAGCAGTACTTC. The J gene is TRBJ2-7, the V gene TRBV7-9, with D perhaps TRBD2 (5 bases). The V and J ends lost 4 bases and 2 bases respectively, with 12 bases between them. Germline V gene data show CDR1 as SEHNR and CDR2 as FQNEAQ (reference sequence). This CDR3 has 14 amino acids.

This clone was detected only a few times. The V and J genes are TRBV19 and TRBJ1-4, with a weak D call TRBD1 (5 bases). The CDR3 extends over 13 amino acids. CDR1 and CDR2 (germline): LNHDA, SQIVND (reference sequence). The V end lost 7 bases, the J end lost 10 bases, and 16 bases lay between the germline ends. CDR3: CASTPGALGKLFF. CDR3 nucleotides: TGTGCCAGTACCCCTGGGGCCTTGGGAAAACTGTTTTTT.

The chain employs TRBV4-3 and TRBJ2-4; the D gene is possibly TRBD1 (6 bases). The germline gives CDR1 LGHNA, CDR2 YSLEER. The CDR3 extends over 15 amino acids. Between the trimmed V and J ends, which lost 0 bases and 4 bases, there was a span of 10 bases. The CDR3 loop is CASSQEWGQKNIQYF. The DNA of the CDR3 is TGCGCCAGCAGCCAAGAGTGGGGACAAAAAAACATTCAGTACTTC.

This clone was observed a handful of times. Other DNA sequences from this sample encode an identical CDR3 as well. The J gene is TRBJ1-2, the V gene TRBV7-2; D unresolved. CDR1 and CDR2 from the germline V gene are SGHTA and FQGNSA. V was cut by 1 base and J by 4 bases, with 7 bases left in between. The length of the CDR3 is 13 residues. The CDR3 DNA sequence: TGTGCCAGCAGCTTAGGACGGGTCTATGGCTACACCTTC. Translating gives CASSLGRVYGYTF.

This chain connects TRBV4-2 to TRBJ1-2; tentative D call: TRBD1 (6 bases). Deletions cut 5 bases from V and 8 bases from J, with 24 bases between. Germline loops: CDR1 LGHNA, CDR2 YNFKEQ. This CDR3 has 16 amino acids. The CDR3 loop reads CASSSQGSGMIGGYTF. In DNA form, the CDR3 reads TGTGCCAGCAGCTCTCAGGGGTCAGGGATGATAGGAGGCTACACCTTC.

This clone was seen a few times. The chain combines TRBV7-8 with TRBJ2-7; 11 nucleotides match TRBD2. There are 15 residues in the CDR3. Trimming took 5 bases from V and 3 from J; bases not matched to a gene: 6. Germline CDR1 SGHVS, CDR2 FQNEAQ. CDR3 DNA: TGTGCCAGCAGCCCCACTAGCGGGGGTATCTACGAGCAGTACTTC. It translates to CASSPTSGGIYEQYF.

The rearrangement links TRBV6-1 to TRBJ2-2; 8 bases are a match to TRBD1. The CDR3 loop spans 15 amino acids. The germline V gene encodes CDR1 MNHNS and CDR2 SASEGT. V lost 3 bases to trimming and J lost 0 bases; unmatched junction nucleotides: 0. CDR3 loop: CASSDRGPNTGELFF. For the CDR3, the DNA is TGTGCCAGCAGTGACAGGGGGCCGAACACCGGGGAGCTGTTTTTT.

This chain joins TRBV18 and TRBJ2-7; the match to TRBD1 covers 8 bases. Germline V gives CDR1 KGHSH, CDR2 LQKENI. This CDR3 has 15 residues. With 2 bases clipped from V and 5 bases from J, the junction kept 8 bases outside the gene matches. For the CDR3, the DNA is TGTGCCAGCTCACCAGGGACTCAGGACAGGGACGAGCAGTACTTC. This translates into CASSPGTQDRDEQYF. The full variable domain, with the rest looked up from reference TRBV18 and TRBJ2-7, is NAGVMQNPRHLVRRRGQEARLRCSPMKGHSHVYWYRQLPEEGLKFMVYLQKENIIDESGMPKERFSAEFPKEGPSILRIQQVVRGDSAAYFCASSPGTQDRDEQYFGPGTRLTVT.